The T cell receptor beta chain described here comes from a study of blood T cell repertoires in COVID-19. Assay: immunoSEQ multiplex PCR; the TCRdb copy retains only in-frame clones and omits some. Here the sample spans 210,000 or so clones, 70% to 85% being singletons. The CDR3 consists of 16 residues. V was clipped by 3 bases and J by 8 bases, with 22 bases between them. Germline loops: CDR1 MNHNS, CDR2 SASEGT. The clonotype originates from a man aged 45-65 years who had recovered from COVID-19. Sequencing was carried out using peripheral blood. This sequence joins TRBV6-1 and TRBJ1-2; D is perhaps TRBD1 (6 bases). This CDR3 is CASSETSLTGIFGYTF. As DNA, the CDR3 is TGTGCCAGCAGTGAGACGTCCCTCACAGGGATTTTCGGCTACACCTTC.